Sequencing of this T cell receptor (beta chain) was carried out in a study of cytomegalovirus exposure and HLA in healthy donors (dated by TCRdb to 2017 to 2019). Context from the whole study: In an earlier analysis of around 540 of the donors, about 260 Gb of sequence data and roughly 100 million unique TCR beta sequences from roughly 190 million T cells were reported. Of the roughly 410 genotyped donors, 70% to 90% were placed in the genetic ancestry cluster associated with self-reported Caucasian donors. Typing coverage differed by locus: A, B, C, DRB1 and DQB1 were typed in roughly 629-640 donors, DQA1 in about 500, DPA1 in over 600, and DPB1 in 450 to 490. In the later analysis, no new phenotypic data were used to find candidate immune exposures; instead, reliance was placed on TCR beta sequences and their occurrence across donors. In a later analysis, previously published TCR beta repertoires from 666 donors were re-analyzed and high-resolution HLA genotyping was added so that TCR occurrence patterns could be studied. The study combined high-throughput TCR immunosequencing, statistical association of individual TCRs with disease status, and machine learning to predict cytomegalovirus infection status. The study aimed to test whether cataloging public T cell receptors could reveal signatures of past pathogen exposure. Genome-wide SNP genotypes for about 65% of the 666 donors were used in a later genetic analysis, which treated that subset as a discovery cohort. Approximately 300 gigabases of sequencing data and approximately 93 million unique TCR sequences were included in an early release covering roughly 600 HLA-typed donors. Because of strong linkage in the cohort, roughly five DR-DQ haplotypes were treated as single units for association and clustering. Across under 500 genotyped donors of the cohort, an average of about 200,000 unique TCR beta nucleotide sequences per donor were sequenced, and around 20% of those sequences were non-productive. Besides the first cohort of around 700 subjects, a separate validation cohort made up of roughly 120 different subjects was used. All discovery cohort repertoires had been generated on a single sequencing platform. HLA typing included class I and class II loci at four-digit resolution. Donor age, sex, ethnicity and CMV serostatus were collected together with the repertoire data. An earlier analysis of more than 450 of the donors used high-throughput TCR beta sequencing to judge whether each TCR beta V gene segment behaved as functional or pseudogenic. The T cell repertoires of under 700 subjects were profiled by immunosequencing and related to cytomegalovirus serostatus. Overall results and qualifications from the work: When HLA alleles, especially DR and DQ, strongly co-occurred, TCR associations were difficult to assign to individual alleles. The sequencing pipeline was judged likely to have produced a cluster of highly shared sequence variants as a technical artifact. A further reported finding was that TCR beta sequences accurately predicted the HLA-A and HLA-B alleles for most subjects in the first cohort. Some IMGT-functional V segments, including TRBV6-2 and TRBV6-3, could not be distinguished by the 87-base-pair reads and were therefore excluded. In a later genetic analysis, fewer N-insertions in productive TCRs were reported among donors in an Asian-associated ancestry cluster than the roughly 700-donor mean. The classifier was reported to diagnose cytomegalovirus status with high specificity and sensitivity in both the original cohort and the validation cohort. In an earlier analysis of about 600 of the donors, most TCR beta V segments appeared in productive rearrangements about 87% or about 30% of the time, broadly matching IMGT annotations. In a later analysis, TCR association rates were found to vary across HLA loci, with the most associated TCRs seen for DRB1 alleles and the fewest for HLA-C alleles. Presence/absence analyses assumed roughly uniform sequencing depth across donors, an assumption that may not hold. A total of 150 or so TCR beta chains were listed by the study as associated with cytomegalovirus. Three of the identified cytomegalovirus-associated TCR beta chains were confirmed in vitro to be specific for cytomegalovirus antigens. According to the authors, the approach could potentially be generalized to other disease states and immunological phenotypes. In this cohort, only TCR beta chains were sequenced, and detectable features were limited by the absence of alpha or paired-chain data. Because counts were too low, some 17 rarely observed V segments, including chromosome 9 orphons, were left out of the earlier analysis of some 600 of the donors. Most TCR sequences were seen in very few donors, while some public TCRs were found in many individuals. A later analysis reported that several top co-occurrence clusters appeared linked to parvovirus B19, influenza, CMV and Epstein-Barr virus. A later analysis found that most CMV-associated TCR beta chains appeared HLA-restricted, with HLA associations seemingly driven largely by CMV exposure. HLA typing was unavailable for some donors at each locus, so association tests used only the typed subset. CMV serostatus was the only immune exposure information available for the cohort. V-gene and J-gene trimming of TCR beta chains was associated with a missense DCLRE1C variant in a later genetic analysis, and the association was replicated in an independent cohort. In a later analysis, 15,000 to 20,000 TCR beta sequences were associated with specific HLA alleles at a false discovery rate of 0.05. A later analysis found that HLA-associated TCR beta chains were more clonally expanded and had lower generation probabilities than equally common non-associated chains. Linkage disequilibrium might explain the correlated functional status among segregating V segments, but an unknown experimental factor could not be excluded.

The trim is 8 bases for V and 0 bases for J, with a gap of 5 bases between the germline ends. From its cysteine to its phenylalanine, the CDR3 spans 13 amino acids. CDR3 DNA only is kept here, 39 bases in frame from base 1. Via the germline V gene, CDR1 is MDHEN and CDR2 SYDVKM. Library method: the immunoSEQ multiplex PCR assay. For the multiplex PCR, a mixture combining 60 forward primers for TCR Vbeta segments and 13 reverse primers for TCR Jbeta segments was used. The CDR3 region of rearranged TCR beta genes was amplified from genomic DNA with a multiplex PCR assay. The Illumina HiSeq System was used to sequence the amplified TCR beta libraries as 87-base-pair reads. Per the authors' processing: Across the 670 or so repertoires, a later analysis counted some 81 million unique TCR beta chains, 9 million to 14 million of which were shared by at least two donors. Raw reads were error-corrected and collapsed into unique sequences with a nearest-neighbor algorithm that merged closely related sequences to remove PCR and sequencing errors. To assign V, D and J gene segments, CDR3 sequences were aligned to IMGT reference sequences. For a sequence to be retained, at least a six-nucleotide match to both a V gene segment and a J gene segment was required. A rearrangement was called productive if the CDR3 had no stop codons and remained in frame with V and J, and every other rearrangement was called non-productive. CDR3 was defined by IMGT convention, running from the second conserved V-encoded cysteine to the conserved J-encoded phenylalanine. In an earlier analysis of around 640 of the donors, sequences lacking an unambiguous match to a single V gene segment were excluded. In an earlier analysis of several hundred of the donors, V segments were called functional above 56.7% productive rearrangements and were called segregating when the between-donor standard deviation exceeded 5%. A statistical classification framework was built to diagnose cytomegalovirus status from the catalog of TCR beta chain sequences. V and J gene assignment, in a later analysis, came from comparing TCR nucleotide sequences with IMGT/GENE-DB human TR gene sequences. The TCRdist pipeline was used in a later analysis to assign CDR3 sequences and most-parsimonious VDJ recombination scenarios. In a later analysis, each TCR beta chain was defined by its CDR3 amino acid sequence together with its V-gene family, and reads without a unique V-gene family were excluded. A later analysis removed 600 or so highly shared, low-generation-probability nucleotide sequences to deal with suspected cross-contamination and a sequencing artifact. A later analysis calculated a clonal expansion index for each public chain from normalized within-repertoire ranks of inferred template counts. In a later analysis, generation probabilities were computed using a VDJ recombination model fitted to out-of-frame rearrangements, and the results were checked against IGoR. In a later analysis, hypergeometric tests were used to score TCR-TCR, TCR-HLA and TCR-CMV co-occurrence, with a repertoire-size bias correction applied to TCR pairs. In a later analysis, false discovery rates were estimated by permuting HLA or CMV assignments 20 times. In a later analysis, co-occurring TCRs were grouped using DBSCAN, with TCRdist sequence similarity added in when clustering inside HLA-allele-positive subsets. Repertoires with fewer than 30,000 or more than 120,000 public chains were left out of co-occurrence clustering, as were a few repertoires with anomalous nucleotide sharing. TCRdb stores this immuneACCESS table with in-frame sequences only. Part of the clones is absent; in the studies checked, under half of the shortfall reflects unresolved V genes, and no reason is known for the rest. V and J calls and clone size are as listed in that table; D and trimming were resolved from the DNA. The sample table lists about 95,000 clones, around 72% of them with a count of one. Of the sample, about a tenth is held by the ten largest clones.

Turning to this clone: This receptor's antigen is unknown. Base quality data are lacking; no much larger clone is found one base away. Other nucleotide sequences in the sample specify the same CDR3.

The cohort comprised around 700 healthy bone marrow donors. At the time of sampling, every cohort member was nominally healthy, though immune exposures that went unrecorded were likely present. The donor was CMV seropositive and belonged to the group of around 300 seropositive cohort members. A peripheral blood sample was provided by each donor, and peripheral blood mononuclear cells were used for TCR beta sequencing. The Qiagen DNeasy Blood Extraction Kit was used to extract genomic DNA from the blood cell samples. The sequence derives from a man aged 18 to 30 in good health and CMV-seropositive. This sequence uses TRBV28 and TRBJ1-6, with no confidently assigned D gene. Sequenced: PBMCs. The DNA sequence follows: TGTGCCAGCGGGAGCTCCTATAATTCACCCCTCCACTTT. This translates into CASGSSYNSPLHF.